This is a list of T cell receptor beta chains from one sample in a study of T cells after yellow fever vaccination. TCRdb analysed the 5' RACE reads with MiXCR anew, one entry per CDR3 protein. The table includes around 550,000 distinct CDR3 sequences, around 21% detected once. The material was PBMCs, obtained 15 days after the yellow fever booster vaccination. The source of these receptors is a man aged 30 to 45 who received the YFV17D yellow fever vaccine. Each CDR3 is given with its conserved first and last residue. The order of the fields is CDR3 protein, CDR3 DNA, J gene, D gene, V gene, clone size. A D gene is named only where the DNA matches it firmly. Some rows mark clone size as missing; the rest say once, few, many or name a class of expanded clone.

CDR3: CASSLWRGLAPGVEQFF
DNA: TGTGCCAGCAGCTTATGGAGAGGTCTAGCGCCGGGCGTGGAGCAGTTCTTC
J: TRBJ2-1
D: NA
V: TRBV13
size: few

CDR3: CASSRRGESTGELFF
DNA: TGTGCCAGCAGCCGGAGGGGAGAAAGCACCGGGGAGCTGTTTTTT
J: TRBJ2-2
D: NA
V: TRBV7-9
size: NA

CDR3: CASSRGPTNTEAFF
DNA: TGTGCCAGCTCCCGCGGGCCTACTAACACTGAAGCTTTCTTT
J: TRBJ1-1
D: NA
V: TRBV18
size: many

CDR3: CASSRGVENTGELFF
DNA: TGTGCCAGCAGCCGGGGAGTGGAGAACACCGGGGAGCTGTTTTTT
J: TRBJ2-2
D: NA
V: TRBV12-3/TRBV12-4
size: few

CDR3: CSVEGTFGYSYNEQFF
DNA: TGCAGCGTTGAGGGTACTTTCGGCTACTCCTACAATGAGCAGTTCTTC
J: TRBJ2-1
D: NA
V: TRBV29-1
size: NA

CDR3: CASSPGPTYEQYF
DNA: TGTGCCAGCAGTCCCGGTCCGACCTACGAGCAGTACTTC
J: TRBJ2-7
D: NA
V: TRBV27
size: NA

CDR3: CASSYSFSTRVREQFF
DNA: TGTGCCAGCAGTTATTCCTTTTCGACCCGGGTCAGAGAGCAGTTCTTC
J: TRBJ2-1
D: NA
V: TRBV28
size: NA

CDR3: CASSLEGDSSYEQYF
DNA: TGTGCCAGCAGTCTCGAGGGGGACAGCTCCTACGAGCAGTACTTC
J: TRBJ2-7
D: TRBD1
V: TRBV7-2
size: few

CDR3: CASSSDRSTDTQYF
DNA: TGTGCCAGCAGCTCGGACAGGAGCACAGATACGCAGTATTTT
J: TRBJ2-3
D: TRBD1
V: TRBV7-2
size: many

CDR3: CAVQGLADTQYF
DNA: TGTGCCGTGCAGGGGTTGGCAGATACGCAGTATTTT
J: TRBJ2-3
D: NA
V: TRBV7-2
size: NA

CDR3: CSASLAGGPDTQYF
DNA: TGCAGTGCTAGTCTAGCGGGAGGGCCAGATACGCAGTATTTT
J: TRBJ2-3
D: TRBD2
V: TRBV20-1
size: NA

CDR3: CASRFSTSGRADTQYF
DNA: TGTGCCAGCAGGTTTTCGACTAGCGGGAGGGCAGATACGCAGTATTTT
J: TRBJ2-3
D: TRBD2
V: TRBV6-2/TRBV6-3
size: few

CDR3: CASSFASGVDTEAFF
DNA: TGTGCCAGCAGCTTTGCCTCGGGGGTAGATACTGAAGCTTTCTTT
J: TRBJ1-1
D: NA
V: TRBV7-6
size: few

CDR3: CASSLAGYPYEQYF
DNA: TGCGCCAGCAGCTTGGCCGGCTACCCCTACGAGCAGTACTTC
J: TRBJ2-7
D: NA
V: TRBV5-1
size: NA

CDR3: CSAPGQGETQYF
DNA: TGCAGTGCTCCGGGACAGGGGGAGACCCAGTACTTC
J: TRBJ2-5
D: TRBD1
V: TRBV20-1
size: many

CDR3: CASSAPQLGRISYEQYF
DNA: TGTGCCAGCAGCGCACCTCAACTCGGTCGTATCTCCTACGAGCAGTACTTC
J: TRBJ2-7
D: NA
V: TRBV28
size: few

CDR3: CASSLTMTEAFF
DNA: TGCGCCAGCAGCCTAACTATGACTGAAGCTTTCTTT
J: TRBJ1-1
D: NA
V: TRBV5-1
size: NA

CDR3: CAWSAWPNTEAFF
DNA: TGTGCCTGGTCGGCGTGGCCGAACACTGAAGCTTTCTTT
J: TRBJ1-1
D: NA
V: TRBV30
size: NA

CDR3: CASSQEALDREAFF
DNA: TGTGCCAGCAGCCAAGAAGCCTTGGACAGGGAAGCTTTCTTT
J: TRBJ1-1
D: TRBD1
V: TRBV4-2
size: NA

CDR3: CASSPFGGTVPYEQYF
DNA: TGTGCCAGCAGTCCTTTCGGGGGTACGGTGCCCTACGAGCAGTACTTC
J: TRBJ2-7
D: NA
V: TRBV12-3/TRBV12-4
size: few

CDR3: CASSLAGSLITGELFF
DNA: TGCGCCAGCAGCTTGGCAGGGAGTTTGATCACCGGGGAGCTGTTTTTT
J: TRBJ2-2
D: NA
V: TRBV5-1
size: few

CDR3: CASGPDSAITEAFF
DNA: TGTGCCAGCGGACCCGACAGTGCGATCACTGAAGCTTTCTTT
J: TRBJ1-1
D: NA
V: TRBV6-1
size: NA

CDR3: CSVSGALGYGYTF
DNA: TGCAGCGTTTCCGGGGCGCTGGGCTATGGCTACACCTTC
J: TRBJ1-2
D: NA
V: TRBV29-1
size: NA

CDR3: CASRQDSGTEAFF
DNA: TGTGCCAGCAGGCAGGACAGCGGCACTGAAGCTTTCTTT
J: TRBJ1-1
D: NA
V: TRBV6-6
size: NA

CDR3: CASSVEGLEETQYF
DNA: TGTGCCAGCAGCGTAGAGGGACTCGAAGAGACCCAGTACTTC
J: TRBJ2-5
D: NA
V: TRBV9
size: few

CDR3: CATSDRTRNEQFF
DNA: TGTGCCACCAGTGATAGGACTAGGAATGAGCAGTTCTTC
J: TRBJ2-1
D: TRBD2
V: TRBV24-1
size: few